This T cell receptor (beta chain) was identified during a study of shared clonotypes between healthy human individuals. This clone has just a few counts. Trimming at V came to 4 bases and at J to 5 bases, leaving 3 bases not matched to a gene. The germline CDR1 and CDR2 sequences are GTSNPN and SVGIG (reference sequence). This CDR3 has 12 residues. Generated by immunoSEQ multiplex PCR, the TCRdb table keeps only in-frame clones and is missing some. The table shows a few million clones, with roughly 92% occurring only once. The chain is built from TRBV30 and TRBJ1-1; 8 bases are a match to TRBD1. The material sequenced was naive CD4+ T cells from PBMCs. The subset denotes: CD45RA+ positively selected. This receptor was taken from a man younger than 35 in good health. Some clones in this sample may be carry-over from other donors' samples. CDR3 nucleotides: TGTGCCTGGATCAGGGGGCGGACTGAAGCTTTCTTT. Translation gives CAWIRGRTEAFF.